This T cell receptor (beta chain) comes out of a study of blood T cell repertoires in COVID-19. Looking at the study overall: T cells, B-cell-depleted T cells, or PBMCs supplied cDNA or gDNA.

Data came from immunoSEQ multiplex PCR; TCRdb stores just in-frame clones and leaves some out. This sample has about 310,000 clones, with about 89% found just once. Sequencing was carried out using PBMCs or T cells enriched from blood (not recorded which). This clonotype was sampled from a man aged 55 to 69 who had recovered from COVID-19.

The CDR3 nucleotides read TGTGCCAGCAGCGAAAGACTAGCGGGAAGATTCTCCTACGAGCAGTACTTC. Residues: CASSERLAGRFSYEQYF. The V call is TRBV2, the J call TRBJ2-7; 11 nucleotides line up with TRBD2. The length of the CDR3 is 17 residues. Germline V lookup: CDR1 SNHLY, CDR2 FYNNEI. Losses at the gene ends were 6 bases for V and 0 bases for J; bases not matched to a gene: 10.